One and the same sample provided the 29 T cell receptor beta chains below, sequenced in a study of blood T cell repertoires in COVID-19. The data were produced by immunoSEQ multiplex PCR, yet TCRdb's version contains in-frame clones alone and is incomplete. The top ten clones hold around 3.9% of a sample with 100,000 or so clones, around 90% of them seen once. The specimen sequenced was peripheral blood. Receptors originate from a woman between 45 and 65 years old in a cohort sampled during active COVID-19.

This chain joins TRBV2 and TRBJ2-3; 7 bases line up with TRBD2. The CDR3 loop spans 14 amino acids. Germline loops: CDR1 SNHLY, CDR2 FYNNEI. Germline trimming cut 7 bases from V and 4 bases from J; bases unmatched to any gene: 8. CDR3 bases: TGTGCCAGCACCGCGGGAGTCTATGCAGATACGCAGTATTTT. Its translation is CASTAGVYADTQYF.

The J gene is TRBJ2-1, the V gene TRBV5-4, with TRBD2 matching 7 bases. With V trimmed by 0 bases and J by 6 bases, 12 bases remained unmatched. There are 17 residues in the CDR3. Per germline, CDR1 SGHNT and CDR2 YYREEE (reference sequence). CDR3 amino acids: CASSLAWGGGYPNEQFF. The CDR3 coding sequence is TGTGCCAGCAGCTTGGCGTGGGGGGGAGGGTACCCCAATGAGCAGTTCTTC.

V gene TRBV19 combines with J gene TRBJ1-2; 8 bases line up with TRBD1. The germline V gene encodes CDR1 LNHDA and CDR2 SQIVND (reference sequence). V lost 7 bases to trimming and J lost 2 bases; unmatched junction nucleotides: 9. The CDR3 is 15 residues long. The CDR3 nucleotides are TGTGCCAGTACCTCCCCGGGACAGGCGAACTATGGCTACACCTTC. Protein sequence: CASTSPGQANYGYTF.

The chain uses TRBV7-2 and TRBJ2-6; D gene unclear. The CDR3 contains 15 residues. The V end was cut by 5 bases, the J end by 0 bases, with 8 bases between. From germline, CDR1 is SGHTA and CDR2 FQGNSA. The CDR3 region is CASSPDYSGANVLTF. In DNA form, the CDR3 reads TGTGCCAGCAGCCCAGATTACTCTGGGGCCAACGTCCTGACTTTC.

This chain joins TRBV29-1 and TRBJ1-4; the D gene is possibly TRBD1 (6 bases). This CDR3 has 16 amino acids. Germline CDR1 SQVTM, CDR2 ANQGSEA. Trimming shortened V by 4 bases and J by 10 bases, and 25 bases separated the two germline ends. The CDR3 region has the DNA TGCAGCGTTGCCACGGGGGGCAGGGGTGGGCCCGGAAAACTGTTTTTT. Translating gives CSVATGGRGGPGKLFF.

The J gene is TRBJ1-2, the V gene TRBV6-6; D gene unclear. The CDR3 runs 13 residues. V lost 4 bases, J lost 5 bases, and 11 bases lay in between. The germline V gene encodes CDR1 MNHNY and CDR2 SVGAGI (reference sequence). The CDR3, as DNA: TGTGCCAGCAGTTGGGAGGTACTTTATGGCTACACCTTC. This sequence encodes CASSWEVLYGYTF.

This chain uses TRBV18 with TRBJ1-5; D possibly corresponds to TRBD1 (5 bases). The CDR3 extends over 12 amino acids. Germline assignment: CDR1 KGHSH and CDR2 LQKENI. Trimming shortened V by 5 bases and J by 7 bases, and 9 bases separated the two germline ends. The CDR3 DNA reads TGTGCCAGCTCAGCCGACAGCCAGCCCCAGCATTTT. It translates to CASSADSQPQHF. Variable domain in full (rest from reference TRBV18 and TRBJ1-5): NAGVMQNPRHLVRRRGQEARLRCSPMKGHSHVYWYRQLPEEGLKFMVYLQKENIIDESGMPKERFSAEFPKEGPSILRIQQVVRGDSAAYFCASSADSQPQHFGDGTRLSIL.

This clone was found once. This chain connects TRBV11-3 to TRBJ2-7; tentatively, D is TRBD2 (5 bases). The CDR3 totals 16 residues. V was shortened by 5 bases and J by 0 bases, with 17 bases between the two germline ends. Looked up from germline, CDR1 is SGHNT and CDR2 is YENEEA. Written as DNA, the CDR3 is TGTGCCAGCAGCACACCGTGGGAGCTAAACTCCTACGAGCAGTACTTC. Protein product: CASSTPWELNSYEQYF.

V usage is TRBV9 and J usage is TRBJ2-3, with 7 nucleotides matching TRBD2. CDR3 length: 14 amino acids. V dropped 4 bases and J dropped 6; count of bases not matched to a gene: 8. CDR1 SGDLS and CDR2 YYNGEE come from the germline V gene. CDR3 in DNA: TGTGCCAGCAGCCCCAGCGGGGCGGGTGATACGCAGTATTTT. It encodes CASSPSGAGDTQYF.

The sample holds one count of this clone. The genes are TRBV27 and TRBJ1-1; D call uncertain. V lost 6 bases and J lost 0, with 11 bases in between. The V gene's germline CDR1 is MNHEY and CDR2 SMNVEV (reference sequence). The CDR3 has 14 residues. The CDR3 DNA reads TGTGCCAGCAGCCTACAAGACATGAACACTGAAGCTTTCTTT. As protein: CASSLQDMNTEAFF.

V is TRBV19 and J is TRBJ1-2, with TRBD1 matching over 7 bases. Germline loops: CDR1 LNHDA, CDR2 SQIVND (reference sequence). The CDR3 consists of 13 residues. The V gene end was trimmed by 4 bases and the J gene end by 7 bases; junction bases not matched to a gene: 6. CDR3 sequence (DNA): TGTGCCAGTAGTAGTCGTACAGGGGTTGGCTACACCTTC. Protein product: CASSSRTGVGYTF.

This rearrangement joins TRBV7-2 to TRBJ1-5; TRBD1 might be the D (5 bases). Germline values: CDR1 SGHTA, CDR2 FQGNSA. The CDR3 covers 13 residues. Trimming took off 4 bases at V and 2 bases at J, with 6 bases between the two ends. CDR3 region: CASSSQGNQPQHF. The CDR3, as DNA: TGTGCCAGCAGCTCACAGGGCAATCAGCCCCAGCATTTT.

The chain combines TRBV2 with TRBJ2-1; no definite D call. V lost 6 bases to trimming and J lost 1 base, with 7 bases between them. This CDR3 is 13 amino acids long. Germline V gene lookup returns CDR1 SNHLY and CDR2 FYNNEI. The CDR3 sequence: CASREISYNEQFF. The DNA of the CDR3 is TGTGCCAGCAGGGAGATATCCTACAATGAGCAGTTCTTC.

This chain connects TRBV27 to TRBJ1-6; unclear D gene. Germline V lookup: CDR1 MNHEY, CDR2 SMNVEV (reference sequence). The CDR3 sequence is 13 residues long. V dropped 0 bases and J dropped 7 bases, with 4 bases sitting between them. DNA for the CDR3: TGTGCCAGCAGTTTATCACAGAATTCACCCCTCCACTTT. This gives the protein CASSLSQNSPLHF.

DNA for the CDR3: TGTGCCAGTAGCCAGGGAGACAGGGTTAATTCACCCCTCCACTTT. Residues: CASSQGDRVNSPLHF. The genes are TRBV19 and TRBJ1-6; 7 bases match TRBD1. The germline V gene has CDR1 LNHDA and CDR2 SQIVND (reference sequence). The CDR3 extends over 15 amino acids. Losses at the gene ends were 6 bases for V and 6 bases for J; bases not matched to a gene: 8. The full variable domain, in which reference TRBV19 and TRBJ1-6 provide the parts outside the CDR3, is DGGITQSPKYLFRKEGQNVTLSCEQNLNHDAMYWYRQDPGQGLRLIYYSQIVNDFQKGDIAEGYSVSREKKESFPLTVTSAQKNPTAFYLCASSQGDRVNSPLHFGNGTRLTVT.

The CDR3 DNA sequence: TGTGCCAGCAGTTACCCGGGTATAGATACGCAGTATTTT. This encodes CASSYPGIDTQYF. The gene calls are TRBV6-5 and TRBJ2-3; D gene uncertain. The CDR3 is 13 amino acids. The V end was cut by 2 bases, the J end by 5 bases, with 8 bases between. The germline gives CDR1 MNHEY, CDR2 SVGAGI.

For this clone: Other DNA variants within this sample encode the same CDR3. This chain links TRBV5-4 with TRBJ2-5; unclear D gene. Trimming took off 3 bases at V and 2 bases at J, with 2 bases between the two ends. Looked up from germline, CDR1 is SGHNT and CDR2 is YYREEE (reference sequence). The CDR3 is made up of 11 amino acids. CDR3 protein: CASSSQETQYF. For the CDR3, the DNA is TGTGCCAGCAGCTCACAAGAGACCCAGTACTTC.

The chain uses TRBV14 and TRBJ1-2, with TRBD1 matching 8 bases. Germline CDR1 and CDR2: SGHDN and FVKESK. The CDR3 length is 14 residues. The junction had 3 bases not matched to a gene; V was cut back by 4 bases and J by 2 bases. The CDR3 DNA reads TGTGCCAGCAGCCCGGGGACAGGAAACTATGGCTACACCTTC. Amino acids: CASSPGTGNYGYTF.

The chain carries TRBV7-8 and TRBJ2-1; perhaps TRBD1 as D (6 bases). The V gene's germline CDR1 is SGHVS and CDR2 FQNEAQ. This CDR3 has 16 amino acids. Trimming cost V 5 bases and J 7 bases, with 21 bases left between them. CDR3 in amino acids: CASSPTGPGSRNEQFF. The CDR3 DNA reads TGTGCCAGCAGCCCAACAGGGCCTGGGTCTCGGAATGAGCAGTTCTTC.

The chain couples TRBV9 to TRBJ2-5; the match to TRBD2 covers 12 bases. Germline CDR1 and CDR2: SGDLS and YYNGEE. Trimming took 3 bases from V and 2 from J; bases not matched to a gene: 5. The CDR3 is 16 amino acids. CDR3: CASSDSSGRGQETQYF. In nucleotides, the CDR3 is TGTGCCAGCAGCGATTCTAGCGGGAGGGGGCAAGAGACCCAGTACTTC.

The chain uses TRBV4-2 and TRBJ2-7; 9 bases line up with TRBD1. The germline gives CDR1 LGHNA, CDR2 YNFKEQ. Losses at the gene ends were 0 bases for V and 7 bases for J; bases not matched to a gene: 7. The CDR3 length is 15 residues. CDR3 in amino acids: CASSQDRDRVREQYF. The CDR3 coding sequence is TGTGCCAGCAGCCAAGACCGGGACAGGGTAAGGGAGCAGTACTTC.

This chain joins TRBV21-1 and TRBJ2-7; TRBD1, the D gene given by the table, was not confirmed from the DNA. TRBV21-1 is classified as a pseudogene. The CDR3 extends over 17 amino acids. CDR3 sequence: CASSKGVSGTSTYEQYF. The CDR3 coding sequence is TGTGCCAGCAGCAAAGGCGTCTCGGGGACATCCACCTACGAGCAGTACTTC.

The chain uses TRBV5-1 and TRBJ1-1; 9 positions agree with TRBD1. Germline V CDR1 and CDR2: SGHRS, YFSETQ. Trimming cost V 4 bases and J 1 base; bases outside gene matches: 5. The CDR3 runs 15 residues. DNA of the CDR3: TGCGCCAGCAGCCCACAGGGGGCGCGGAACACTGAAGCTTTCTTT. Its protein is CASSPQGARNTEAFF.

The chain has TRBV5-1 and TRBJ1-4, with 9 bases identical to TRBD1. This CDR3 has 15 amino acids. After removal of 4 bases from V and 4 bases from J, the junction contained 5 bases not matched to a gene. Germline CDR1 and CDR2: SGHRS and YFSETQ. The CDR3 coding sequence is TGCGCCAGCAGCCAAACGACAGGGGGTAATGAAAAACTGTTTTTT. Amino acids: CASSQTTGGNEKLFF.

The gene calls are TRBV24-1 and TRBJ2-6, with D uncertain. The germline CDR1 and CDR2 sequences are KGHDR and SFDVKD. The CDR3 has 15 amino acids. The V gene lost 5 bases and the J gene lost 0 bases, with 7 bases spanning the gap. This CDR3 reads CATSGGISGANVLTF. The CDR3 nucleotides read TGTGCCACCAGTGGAGGAATCTCTGGGGCCAACGTCCTGACTTTC.

The J gene is TRBJ2-1, the V gene TRBV10-3, with 14 bases matching TRBD2. J lost 9 bases, V lost 2 bases, and 12 bases had no gene match. CDR1 and CDR2 (germline): ENHRY, SYGVKD. The CDR3 has 18 amino acids. The DNA of the CDR3 is TGTGCCATCAGTGAGGCGTCCGGGACTAGCGGGAGACGGGGTGAGCAGTTCTTC. This translates into CAISEASGTSGRRGEQFF.

The rearrangement joins TRBV6-5 to TRBJ1-6; TRBD1 matches 8 bases. The CDR3 totals 14 residues. V dropped 9 bases and J dropped 8; count of bases not matched to a gene: 9. Germline values: CDR1 MNHEY, CDR2 SVGAGI. The CDR3 DNA is TGTGCCAGTCAGACAGGGGTTGATTATTCACCCCTCCACTTT. Residues: CASQTGVDYSPLHF.

CDR3: CASSPGTSGDTQYF. The CDR3 DNA reads as TGTGCCAGCAGCCCCGGGACTAGCGGAGATACGCAGTATTTT. The genes are TRBV7-3 and TRBJ2-3; 11 nucleotides line up with TRBD2. Germline lookup yields CDR1 SGHTA and CDR2 FQGTGA. V shed 5 bases, J shed 5 bases, and the junction held 3 bases outside the gene matches. The CDR3 consists of 14 residues. Full variable domain (rest looked up from reference TRBV7-3 and TRBJ2-3): GAGVSQTPSNKVTEKGKYVELRCDPISGHTALYWYRQSLGQGPEFLIYFQGTGAADDSGLPNDRFFAVRPEGSVSTLKIQRTERGDSAVYLCASSPGTSGDTQYFGPGTRLTVL.

This clone was seen only once. The CDR3 bases are TGTGCCAGCCGACAGGGATCGAACACTGAAGCTTTCTTT. It yields the protein CASRQGSNTEAFF. The chain joins TRBV14 to TRBJ1-1; 7 bases match TRBD1. This CDR3 has 13 residues. CDR1 and CDR2 (germline): SGHDN, FVKESK. J gave up 1 base and V 8 bases, and 4 bases lay outside the gene matches.